This paragraph reports one T cell receptor (beta chain). This sample stems from a study of low-dose radiotherapy and immunotherapy resistance in tumors. The overall study: Every six weeks patients received intravenous ipilimumab 1 mg/kg, and every two weeks they received intravenous nivolumab 240 mg. Each patient took aspirin at a dose of 300 mg by mouth once daily over the course of four cycles, with dosing beginning on cycle 1 day 1.

This CDR3 contains 17 residues. Germline CDR1 MNHEY, CDR2 SVGEGT. V dropped 6 bases and J dropped 7; count of bases not matched to a gene: 14. TRAV- and TRBV-specific primers primed first-strand cDNA, covering alpha and beta chains. TCRs underwent 20 PCR cycles of amplification with a constant-region primer and V-primer adapter. mRNA isolates were amplified via in vitro transcription. MiXCR was run by TCRdb on the reads, yielding one entry per CDR3 protein. In the table there are 50,000 or so distinct CDR3 sequences, less than 30% of which are singletons. Time point defined: after trial treatment. The sample's treatment: LDRT plus nivolumab, ipilimumab, low-dose cyclophosphamide and aspirin (RACIN trial). The donors' regimen was nivolumab, ipilimumab, aspirin, low-dose cyclophosphamide and low-dose radiotherapy.

This receptor was obtained from a male donor with prostate cancer. Sequencing used PBMCs, obtained after low-dose radiotherapy plus immunotherapy. This chain uses TRBV6-2 or TRBV6-3 with TRBJ2-7; TRBD2 aligns across 14 bases. CDR3 nucleotide sequence: TGTGCCAGCAGACGTCCCGGGACTAGCGGGGGTTCTATGGAGCAGTACTTC. This translates into CASRRPGTSGGSMEQYF.